These 27 T cell receptor beta chains came from one sample sequenced in a study of CD8 T cells in Susac syndrome. The RNA input was roughly 0.45 to 1 ug, and it was reverse transcribed with random hexamers. TCRdb fed the immunoSEQ multiplex PCR reads into MiXCR, producing one record per CDR3 protein. The table lists around 300,000 distinct CDR3 sequences, about 88% of them singletons. Sequenced material: CD8+ T cells from PBMCs. The origin of the receptors is a human donor with multiple sclerosis.

The chain couples TRBV15 to TRBJ2-1; the D gene could be TRBD1 or TRBD2 (5 bases each). Germline values: CDR1 LNHNV, CDR2 YYDKDF (reference sequence). Deletions cut 1 base from V and 0 bases from J, with 7 bases between. This CDR3 has 15 amino acids. The DNA of the CDR3 is TGTGCCACCAGCAGAGGGGGGAGCTCCTACAATGAGCAGTTCTTC. It encodes CATSRGGSSYNEQFF.

The chain couples TRBV4-3 to TRBJ2-7; TRBD2 aligns across 9 bases. Germline lookup yields CDR1 LGHNA and CDR2 YSLEER. J lost 3 bases, V lost 0 bases, and 6 bases had no gene match. The CDR3 has 16 amino acids. CDR3 sequence reads: CASSQEGAGGFYEQYF. CDR3 coding DNA: TGCGCCAGCAGCCAAGAGGGAGCGGGAGGATTCTACGAGCAGTACTTC.

The chain uses TRBV27 and TRBJ2-1, with 8 nucleotides matching TRBD2. With V trimmed by 4 bases and J by 8 bases, 4 bases remained unmatched. There are 13 residues in the CDR3. Germline values: CDR1 MNHEY, CDR2 SMNVEV (reference sequence). CDR3 in DNA: TGTGCCAGCAGTTACAGCGGGAGCGATGAGCAGTTCTTC. Translating it yields CASSYSGSDEQFF.

The chain uses TRBV27 and TRBJ2-7, with 8 bases identical to TRBD2. V gave up 8 bases and J gave up 7 bases; unmatched junction bases: 7. CDR3 length: 12 amino acids. Germline values: CDR1 MNHEY, CDR2 SMNVEV (reference sequence). CDR3 sequence: CASVLAGREQYF. The CDR3 nucleotides are TGTGCCAGCGTATTAGCGGGGCGGGAGCAGTACTTC.

The V call is TRBV29-1, the J call TRBJ2-1; 9 nucleotides agree with TRBD2. The length of the CDR3 is 14 residues. Germline V gene sequence: CDR1 SQVTM, CDR2 ANQGSEA. V trimming: 5 bases; J trimming: 0 bases; junction bases outside the gene matches: 2. The CDR3 here is CSVRLADSYNEQFF. In nucleotides, the CDR3 is TGCAGCGTTCGACTAGCGGACTCCTACAATGAGCAGTTCTTC.

The gene calls are TRBV27 and TRBJ1-1; D might be TRBD1 (6 bases). The CDR3 consists of 16 residues. Trimming took 2 bases from V and 4 from J, leaving 17 bases between them. Germline lookup yields CDR1 MNHEY and CDR2 SMNVEV (reference sequence). In DNA, the CDR3 is TGTGCCAGCAGTTTACTGGCAGGGAGGGGGATCACTGAAGCTTTCTTT. This translates into CASSLLAGRGITEAFF.

This clonotype has more than one count but fewer than ten. One end of the junction is discordant with germline, which a read error may explain. V is TRBV11-2 and J is TRBJ2-3; the D gene is possibly TRBD1 (5 bases). The CDR3 has 15 amino acids. Looked up from germline, CDR1 is SGHAT and CDR2 is FQNNGV. For the CDR3, the DNA is TGTGCCAGCAGTTTAGGCGCAGGGAGCACAGATACGCAGTATTTT. Protein: CASSLGAGSTDTQYF.

This chain joins TRBV10-3 and TRBJ2-5; the D is unclear. Germline assignment: CDR1 ENHRY and CDR2 SYGVKD. The V end lost 0 bases, the J end lost 5 bases, and 13 bases lay between the germline ends. This CDR3 spans 15 amino acids. CDR3 amino acids: CAISESGGSRETQYF. DNA for the CDR3: TGTGCCATCAGTGAGTCGGGTGGTAGCCGGGAGACCCAGTACTTC.

V is TRBV2 and J is TRBJ2-7; 10 bases fit TRBD1. The CDR3 consists of 14 residues. CDR1 is SNHLY and CDR2 is FYNNEI in the germline V gene. V lost 7 bases to trimming and J lost 1 base; unmatched junction nucleotides: 4. In DNA, the CDR3 is TGTGCCAGCACTCGGACAGGGGGTTCCTACGAGCAGTACTTC. Translation: CASTRTGGSYEQYF.

The chain is built from TRBV29-1 and TRBJ2-1; 8 bases are shared with TRBD2. From germline, CDR1 is SQVTM and CDR2 ANQGSEA. V lost 4 bases and J lost 8; bases outside the gene matches: 4. This CDR3 is built from 12 residues. CDR3 sequence reads: CSVGTGGHEQFF. CDR3 in DNA: TGCAGCGTTGGAACGGGGGGGCATGAGCAGTTCTTC.

This chain connects TRBV12-3 or TRBV12-4 to TRBJ2-3, with 10 bases fitting TRBD1. The CDR3 runs to 18 residues. J was trimmed by 2 bases and V by 5 bases; bases with no gene match: 13. In nucleotides, the CDR3 is TGTGCCAGCAGTGGCTCCCCCTTCGGGACAGGGGTCACAGATACGCAGTATTTT. Its translation: CASSGSPFGTGVTDTQYF.

The V and J genes are TRBV20-1 and TRBJ2-4, with D maybe TRBD2 (5 bases). V shed 4 bases and J shed 0 bases, with 10 bases lying between them. The CDR3 spans 14 residues. Per germline, CDR1 DFQATT and CDR2 SNEGSKA (reference sequence). CDR3 in DNA: TGCAGTGCTAATCTCGGGATAGCCAAAAACATTCAGTACTTC. The encoded protein is CSANLGIAKNIQYF.

A single count supports this clonotype. The genes are TRBV2 and TRBJ2-1; 9 bases map to TRBD2. Germline-derived CDR1 and CDR2 are SNHLY and FYNNEI. Germline trimming cut 1 base from V and 2 bases from J; bases unmatched to any gene: 6. This CDR3 region has 17 residues. CDR3 coding DNA: TGTGCCAGCAGTGAAGGGTTGGAGCGGGAGGCCTACAATGAGCAGTTCTTC. Encoded protein: CASSEGLEREAYNEQFF.

The rearrangement joins TRBV4-3 to TRBJ2-2; 11 bases map to TRBD2. The germline V gene has CDR1 LGHNA and CDR2 YSLEER. Losses at the gene ends were 3 bases for V and 1 base for J; bases not matched to a gene: 4. The CDR3 totals 17 residues. The CDR3 loop reads CASSHSLAGGNTGELFF. CDR3 nucleotides: TGCGCCAGCAGCCATTCCCTAGCGGGAGGGAACACCGGGGAGCTGTTTTTT.

The chain employs TRBV27 and TRBJ2-1; 13 nucleotides match TRBD2. The germline gives CDR1 MNHEY, CDR2 SMNVEV (reference sequence). The CDR3 length is 20 residues. With V trimmed by 0 bases and J by 2 bases, 10 bases remained unmatched. The CDR3 reads CASSLSILAGGPVPYNEQFF. The DNA of the CDR3 is TGTGCCAGCAGTTTATCTATACTAGCGGGAGGGCCAGTTCCCTACAATGAGCAGTTCTTC.

The DNA of the CDR3 is TGTGCCAGCAGTGAAGGTCCCGAGACTTACAATGAGCAGTTCTTC. Its translation is CASSEGPETYNEQFF. The chain employs TRBV6-4 and TRBJ2-1; the D is unclear. The CDR3 is 15 amino acids. Looked up from germline, CDR1 is MRHNA and CDR2 is SNTAGT. The V and J ends lost 3 bases and 4 bases respectively, with 13 bases between them.

The CDR3 loop is CASSLLPNEGETQYF. CDR3 coding DNA: TGTGCCAGCAGCTTACTGCCTAATGAGGGAGAGACCCAGTACTTC. This rearrangement joins TRBV7-3 to TRBJ2-5, with D maybe TRBD2 (5 bases). This CDR3 has 15 amino acids. Trimming pared 2 bases from V and 4 bases from J, leaving 14 bases between. CDR1 SGHTA and CDR2 FQGTGA come from the germline V gene.

This chain uses TRBV7-3 with TRBJ2-7, with TRBD2 identical over 10 bases. The CDR3 has 15 amino acids. V lost 3 bases to trimming and J lost 7 bases; unmatched junction nucleotides: 9. Germline CDR1 is SGHTA and CDR2 is FQGTGA. This chain's CDR3 is CASSFHPSGSKEQYF. DNA of the CDR3: TGTGCCAGCAGCTTCCACCCTAGCGGGAGTAAGGAGCAGTACTTC.

The rearrangement uses TRBV20-1 and TRBJ1-3; 9 bases agree with TRBD1. The germline CDR1 and CDR2 sequences are DFQATT and SNEGSKA (reference sequence). The CDR3 runs 15 residues. V was pared by 4 bases and J by 4 bases, with 8 bases of the junction left unmatched. CDR3 amino acids: CSAKETGTGGNTIYF. CDR3 bases: TGCAGTGCTAAGGAGACCGGGACAGGGGGAAACACCATATATTTT.

The chain combines TRBV20-1 with TRBJ1-5; D is ambiguous. The CDR3 length is 12 residues. Trimming left V 0 bases short and J 7 bases short, with 7 bases between. The germline gives CDR1 DFQATT, CDR2 SNEGSKA (reference sequence). The CDR3 sequence is CSARDGDQPQHF. The CDR3 region has the DNA TGCAGTGCTAGAGATGGCGACCAGCCCCAGCATTTT.

This clonotype has just a few counts. The J gene is TRBJ2-1, the V gene TRBV20-1; TRBD2 is a possible D gene (6 bases). This CDR3 spans 11 amino acids. CDR1 is DFQATT and CDR2 is SNEGSKA in the germline V gene (reference sequence). The V end was cut by 5 bases, the J end by 7 bases, with 9 bases between. The CDR3: CSARLVNEQFF. The DNA of the CDR3 is TGCAGTGCTCGACTAGTTAATGAGCAGTTCTTC.

V usage is TRBV27 and J usage is TRBJ2-3; 9 bases map to TRBD1. Germline values: CDR1 MNHEY, CDR2 SMNVEV (reference sequence). Trimming removed 5 bases from V and 5 bases from J; junction bases left unmatched: 23. The CDR3 loop spans 20 amino acids. In DNA form, the CDR3 reads TGTGCCAGCAGTCCCTTATTGTCGGGACCGGGACAGGGTATGGAAGATACGCAGTATTTT. Its translation is CASSPLLSGPGQGMEDTQYF.

The CDR3 loop is CASIWGTEAFF. The CDR3 DNA is TGTGCCAGCATTTGGGGCACTGAAGCTTTCTTT. The chain uses TRBV7-9 and TRBJ1-1; D ambiguous. This CDR3 contains 11 residues. Trimming took 7 bases from V and 4 from J, leaving 7 bases between them. Germline-derived CDR1 and CDR2 are SEHNR and FQNEAQ (reference sequence).

The rearrangement uses TRBV20-1 and TRBJ2-7; tentatively, D is TRBD2 (6 bases). CDR3 size: 13 residues. Germline lookup yields CDR1 DFQATT and CDR2 SNEGSKA (reference sequence). Trimming shortened V by 3 bases and J by 2 bases, and 11 bases separated the two germline ends. CDR3 DNA sequence: TGCAGTGCTAGTGGGGGGTATACCTACGAGCAGTACTTC. Translated, it gives CSASGGYTYEQYF.

The V and J genes are TRBV5-1 and TRBJ1-5, with 7 bases that match TRBD1. This CDR3 is 18 amino acids long. With V trimmed by 4 bases and J by 1 base, 14 bases remained unmatched. The germline gives CDR1 SGHRS, CDR2 YFSETQ. The DNA for the CDR3 is TGCGCCAGCAGCCCACCCGGGACAGAAAAAGGGAGCAATCAGCCCCAGCATTTT. Translated: CASSPPGTEKGSNQPQHF.

The chain combines TRBV30 with TRBJ2-3, with D unresolved. Trimming cost V 0 bases and J 5 bases, with 6 bases left between them. The length of the CDR3 is 12 residues. Germline V gene data show CDR1 as GTSNPN and CDR2 as SVGIG (reference sequence). Here the CDR3 DNA reads TGTGCCTGGAGTGTTGGGGAAGATACGCAGTATTTT. Its protein product is CAWSVGEDTQYF.

The rearrangement uses TRBV28 and TRBJ2-3; TRBD2 aligns across 10 bases. Germline V gene lookup returns CDR1 MDHEN and CDR2 SYDVKM. The trim removed 9 bases at V and 1 base at J, leaving 4 bases unmatched. CDR3 size: 14 residues. The CDR3, as DNA: TGTGCCAGTAGACTAGCGGGTCGCACAGATACGCAGTATTTT. It encodes CASRLAGRTDTQYF.